Below, 18 T cell receptor beta chains from the same sample are listed, as sequenced in a study of shared clonotypes between healthy human individuals. Assay used: immunoSEQ multiplex PCR; TCRdb lists only in-frame clones, some missing. Of some 2,500,000 clones listed, roughly 93% are singletons. The sample taken for sequencing was naive CD4+ T cells from PBMCs. Documented subset: CD45RA+ positively selected. The source of these receptors is a man in his late teens or twenties in good health. Some clones in this sample may be carry-over from other donors' samples.

The chain joins TRBV25-1 to TRBJ2-3; D possibly matches TRBD1 or TRBD2 (6 bases each). The CDR3 is 17 amino acids. Trimming removed 2 bases at V and 0 bases at J, with 15 bases between. Germline CDR1 reads MGHDK; CDR2 reads SYGVNS. As DNA, the CDR3 is TGTGCCAGCAGTGAAAGGGACCCGGGGGCCAGCACAGATACGCAGTATTTT. It encodes CASSERDPGASTDTQYF.

This rearrangement joins TRBV15 to TRBJ2-1; TRBD1 matches 9 bases. The CDR3 is made up of 15 amino acids. The germline V gene encodes CDR1 LNHNV and CDR2 YYDKDF (reference sequence). V gave up 3 bases and J gave up 6 bases; unmatched junction bases: 6. CDR3 in amino acids: CATSRGQGSINEQFF. The CDR3 bases are TGTGCCACCAGCAGGGGACAGGGTTCGATCAATGAGCAGTTCTTC.

The chain couples TRBV11-2 to TRBJ2-7, with 8 bases that match TRBD2. The CDR3 is 15 residues long. CDR1 and CDR2 (germline): SGHAT, FQNNGV. After removal of 5 bases from V and 9 bases from J, the junction contained 15 bases not matched to a gene. CDR3 DNA sequence: TGTGCCAGCAGCGACTGGGGGGGCGGGAGGCCCGTGCAGTACTTC. Amino acid sequence: CASSDWGGGRPVQYF.

V usage is TRBV5-1 and J usage is TRBJ2-2, with 11 bases aligning to TRBD2. J gave up 5 bases and V 2 bases, and 5 bases lay outside the gene matches. Germline V gene lookup returns CDR1 SGHRS and CDR2 YFSETQ. The CDR3 totals 16 residues. DNA of the CDR3: TGCGCCAGCAGCTTACTAGCGGGAGTTGGGACCGGGGAGCTGTTTTTT. The encoded protein is CASSLLAGVGTGELFF.

Only a few counts were recorded for this clone. The CDR3 sequence: CASRGINRAPRGYNEQFF. As DNA, the CDR3 is TGTGCCAGCAGGGGAATCAACCGGGCCCCCCGGGGCTACAATGAGCAGTTCTTC. The chain has TRBV2 and TRBJ2-1; D might be TRBD2 (5 bases). V lost 6 bases and J lost 3, with 24 bases in between. CDR1 and CDR2 from the germline V gene are SNHLY and FYNNEI. This CDR3 region has 18 residues.

The V and J genes are TRBV5-1 and TRBJ1-2, with D possibly matching TRBD1 (6 bases). The CDR3 is 13 residues long. V was clipped by 0 bases and J by 8 bases, with 11 bases between them. The germline V gene encodes CDR1 SGHRS and CDR2 YFSETQ. The CDR3 bases are TGCGCCAGCAGCTTGGGGGGGGCGCCAGGCTACACCTTC. Amino acids: CASSLGGAPGYTF. Filled out from reference TRBV5-1 and TRBJ1-2, the complete variable domain reads KAGVTQTPRYLIKTRGQQVTLSCSPISGHRSVSWYQQTPGQGLQFLFEYFSETQRNKGNFPGRFSGRQFSNSRSEMNVSTLELGDSALYLCASSLGGAPGYTFGSGTRLTVV.

The V and J genes are TRBV5-6 and TRBJ2-1; D not resolved. There are 14 residues in the CDR3. Trimming cost V 1 base and J 3 bases, with 8 bases left between them. The V gene's germline CDR1 is SGHDT and CDR2 YYEEEE. The chain's CDR3 is CASSLNSFYNEQFF. In DNA, the CDR3 is TGTGCCAGCAGCTTGAACAGCTTCTACAATGAGCAGTTCTTC.

The J gene is TRBJ2-2, the V gene TRBV2; D is perhaps TRBD2 (6 bases). The germline V and J ends were trimmed by 7 bases and 3 bases, with 12 bases remaining between them. Germline V gene data show CDR1 as SNHLY and CDR2 as FYNNEI. The CDR3 loop spans 14 amino acids. The CDR3 region has the DNA TGTGCCAGCAAACGGGAGTGGGACACCGGGGAGCTGTTTTTT. Residues: CASKREWDTGELFF.

A single count supports this clone. V gene TRBV21-1 combines with J gene TRBJ2-7. TRBV21-1 is annotated as a pseudogene. There are 18 residues in the CDR3. The CDR3, as DNA: TGTGCCAGCAGCAAAGCAAGGACGGCCTTCTGGGGTGCGTACGAGCAGTACTTC. Translation: CASSKARTAFWGAYEQYF.

The rearrangement uses TRBV28 and TRBJ1-2; tentatively, D is TRBD1 (5 bases). Looked up from germline, CDR1 is MDHEN and CDR2 is SYDVKM. The CDR3 totals 13 residues. Trimming left V 8 bases short and J 4 bases short, with 14 bases between. This CDR3 is CASGLTRAYGYTF. As DNA, the CDR3 is TGTGCCAGCGGTCTAACCAGGGCCTATGGCTACACCTTC.

On this clone itself: One end of the junction fails to match germline, which may point to a read error. The CDR3 reads CASSLSVDSGATF. CDR3 DNA sequence: TGTGCCAGCAGTTTATCGGTCGACAGCGGGGCAACATTC. V and J are TRBV27 and TRBJ2-7, with 7 bases matching TRBD2. Per germline, CDR1 MNHEY and CDR2 SMNVEV (reference sequence). The CDR3 extends over 13 amino acids.

The chain recombines TRBV29-1 with TRBJ2-7; D is unclear. Trimming cost V 6 bases and J 9 bases, with 15 bases left between them. In germline, CDR1 is SQVTM, CDR2 ANQGSEA. This CDR3 has 11 residues. Here the CDR3 DNA reads TGCAGCGTCCCTGTTCGCTTCGGGCAGTACTTC. This translates into CSVPVRFGQYF.

The chain couples TRBV30 to TRBJ1-5; 7 nucleotides agree with TRBD1. The germline V gene has CDR1 GTSNPN and CDR2 SVGIG (reference sequence). The CDR3 sequence is 18 residues long. The V segment lost 0 bases and the J segment 3 bases; nucleotides outside the gene matches: 14. The CDR3 bases are TGTGCCTGGAGTGTACCGAGTAAAAAACAGGGGATCAATCAGCCCCAGCATTTT. Encoded protein: CAWSVPSKKQGINQPQHF.

The V gene is TRBV13, the J gene TRBJ2-5; no reliable D call. V dropped 2 bases and J dropped 2 bases, with 6 bases sitting between them. CDR3 size: 13 residues. Germline CDR1 and CDR2: PRHDT and FYEKMQ (reference sequence). CDR3: CASSLFRQETQYF. The CDR3 region has the DNA TGTGCCAGCAGCTTATTCAGGCAAGAGACCCAGTACTTC.

This clone was counted a single time. The rearrangement joins TRBV15 to TRBJ2-1; D is ambiguous. The CDR3 has 16 residues. V gave up 0 bases and J gave up 4 bases, with 13 bases separating them. CDR1 LNHNV and CDR2 YYDKDF come from the germline V gene (reference sequence). In nucleotides, the CDR3 is TGTGCCACCAGCAGAGATGGTTGGGTCGGATACAATGAGCAGTTCTTC. Protein: CATSRDGWVGYNEQFF.

This chain links TRBV6-4 with TRBJ2-3, with 10 positions matching TRBD2. The V gene's germline CDR1 is MRHNA and CDR2 SNTAGT. Trimming removed 0 bases from V and 7 bases from J; junction bases left unmatched: 4. The CDR3 has 15 amino acids. DNA of the CDR3: TGTGCCAGCAGTGACTCGGCTAGCGGGAGACATACGCAGTATTTT. Encoded protein: CASSDSASGRHTQYF.

CDR3 bases: TGTGCCTGGAGGACGTTGTCTGGAAACACCATATATTTT. It codes for CAWRTLSGNTIYF. The chain uses TRBV30 and TRBJ1-3; D is uncertain. Germline V gene data show CDR1 as GTSNPN and CDR2 as SVGIG (reference sequence). The V gene lost 3 bases and the J gene lost 1 base, with 7 bases spanning the gap. The CDR3 extends over 13 amino acids.

V and J are TRBV27 and TRBJ1-2; D is unclear. The CDR3 has 16 amino acids. Germline loops: CDR1 MNHEY, CDR2 SMNVEV (reference sequence). Trimming pared 0 bases from V and 5 bases from J, leaving 16 bases between. The CDR3 loop reads CASSLSPRSEQYGYTF. DNA of the CDR3: TGTGCCAGCAGTTTATCCCCTCGTTCGGAGCAATATGGCTACACCTTC.